This TCR beta chain originates from a study of blood T cell repertoires in COVID-19. The wider study: Samples taken during acute and convalescent COVID-19 were collected in the United States, Italy and Spain. PBMCs, B-cell-depleted T cells, or T cells were the source of the cDNA or gDNA that made up the material.

Measured with immunoSEQ multiplex PCR; TCRdb has only the in-frame clones, and not every one. The data hold around 150,000 clones, with about 75% observed a single time. Germline V gene data show CDR1 as SGHVS and CDR2 as FNYEAQ. J gave up 4 bases and V 4 bases, and 8 bases lay outside the gene matches. This CDR3 region has 15 residues. Sequencing was performed on PBMCs or T cells enriched from blood (not recorded which). The sequence was collected from a woman aged 45-65 years who had recovered from COVID-19. V gene TRBV7-6 combines with J gene TRBJ1-2; 8 positions agree with TRBD1. For the CDR3, the DNA is TGTGCCAGCAGCTACCGGACAGGGCCCTCCTATGGCTACACCTTC. This encodes CASSYRTGPSYGYTF.